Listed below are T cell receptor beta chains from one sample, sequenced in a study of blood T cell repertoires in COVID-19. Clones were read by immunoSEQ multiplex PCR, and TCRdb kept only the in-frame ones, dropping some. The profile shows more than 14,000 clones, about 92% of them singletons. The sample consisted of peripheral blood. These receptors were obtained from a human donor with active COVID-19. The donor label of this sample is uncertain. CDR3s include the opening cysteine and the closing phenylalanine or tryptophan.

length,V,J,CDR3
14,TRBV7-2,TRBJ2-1,CASSSALAPNEQFF
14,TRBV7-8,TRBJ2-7,CASSQDRGPYEQYF
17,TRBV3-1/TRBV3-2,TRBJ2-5,CASSHAHRAPKQETQYF
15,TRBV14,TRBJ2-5,CASSQGLAGKETQYF
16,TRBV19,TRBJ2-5,CASSITGGGGQETQYF
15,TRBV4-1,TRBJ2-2,CASSVRGKGTGELFF
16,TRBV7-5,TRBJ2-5,CARSGRRGGAGETQYF
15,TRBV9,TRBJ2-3,CASSSQADSTDTQYF
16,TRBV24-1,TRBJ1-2,CATSEPGRAGNYGYTF
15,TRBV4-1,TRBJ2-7,CASSQERTGYYEQYF